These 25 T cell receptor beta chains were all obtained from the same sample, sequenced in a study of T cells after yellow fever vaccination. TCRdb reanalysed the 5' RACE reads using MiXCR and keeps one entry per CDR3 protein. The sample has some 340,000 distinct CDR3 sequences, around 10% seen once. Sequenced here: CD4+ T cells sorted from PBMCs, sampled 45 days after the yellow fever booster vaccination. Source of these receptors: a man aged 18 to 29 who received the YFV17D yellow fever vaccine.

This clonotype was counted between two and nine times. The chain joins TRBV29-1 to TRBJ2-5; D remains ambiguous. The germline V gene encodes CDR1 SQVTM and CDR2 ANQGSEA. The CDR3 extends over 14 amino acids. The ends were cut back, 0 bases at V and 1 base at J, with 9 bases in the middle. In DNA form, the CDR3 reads TGCAGCGTTGAAGATACCGGCAGCCAAGAGACCCAGTACTTC. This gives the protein CSVEDTGSQETQYF. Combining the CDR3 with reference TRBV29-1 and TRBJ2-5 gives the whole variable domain SAVISQKPSRDICQRGTSLTIQCQVDSQVTMMFWYRQQPGQSLTLIATANQGSEATYESGFVIDKFPISRPNLTFSTLTVSNMSPEDSSIYLCSVEDTGSQETQYFGPGTRLLVL.

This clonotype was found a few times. The CDR3 spells CASSRGQESSGNTIYF. The CDR3 nucleotides read TGTGCCAGCAGCCGCGGACAGGAGAGCTCTGGAAACACCATATATTTT. The J gene is TRBJ1-3, the V gene TRBV4-2, with 7 nucleotides matching TRBD1. This CDR3 is 16 amino acids long. Per the germline V gene, CDR1 is LGHNA and CDR2 is YNFKEQ. V shed 4 bases, J shed 0 bases, and the junction held 6 bases outside the gene matches.

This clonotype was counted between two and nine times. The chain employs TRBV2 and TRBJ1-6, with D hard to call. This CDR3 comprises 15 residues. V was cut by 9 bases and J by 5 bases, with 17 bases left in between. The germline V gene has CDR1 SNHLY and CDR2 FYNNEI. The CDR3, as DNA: TGTGCCAGTGGGAGGGAGGGAAGAGATAATTCACCCCTCCACTTT. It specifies CASGREGRDNSPLHF.

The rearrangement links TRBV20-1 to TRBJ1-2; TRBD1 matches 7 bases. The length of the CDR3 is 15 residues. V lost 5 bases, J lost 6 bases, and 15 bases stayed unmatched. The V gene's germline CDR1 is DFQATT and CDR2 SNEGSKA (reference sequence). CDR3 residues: CSALRPETGIHGYTF. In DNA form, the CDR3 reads TGCAGTGCTCTACGCCCCGAGACAGGGATACATGGCTACACCTTC.

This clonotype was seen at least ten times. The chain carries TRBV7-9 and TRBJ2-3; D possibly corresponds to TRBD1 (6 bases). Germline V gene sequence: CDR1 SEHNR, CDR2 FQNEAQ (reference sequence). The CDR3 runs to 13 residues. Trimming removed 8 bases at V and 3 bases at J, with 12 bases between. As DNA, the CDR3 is TGTGCCAGCCTAGGCAGGGGTACAGATACGCAGTATTTT. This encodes CASLGRGTDTQYF.

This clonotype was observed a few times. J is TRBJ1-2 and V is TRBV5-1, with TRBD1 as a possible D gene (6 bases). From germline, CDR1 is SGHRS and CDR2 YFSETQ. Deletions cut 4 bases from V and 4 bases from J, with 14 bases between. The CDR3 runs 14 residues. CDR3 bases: TGCGCCAGCAGCCTTGGGAGGACAGCCTATGGCTACACCTTC. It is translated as CASSLGRTAYGYTF. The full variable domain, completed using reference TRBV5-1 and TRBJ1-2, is KAGVTQTPRYLIKTRGQQVTLSCSPISGHRSVSWYQQTPGQGLQFLFEYFSETQRNKGNFPGRFSGRQFSNSRSEMNVSTLELGDSALYLCASSLGRTAYGYTFGSGTRLTVV.

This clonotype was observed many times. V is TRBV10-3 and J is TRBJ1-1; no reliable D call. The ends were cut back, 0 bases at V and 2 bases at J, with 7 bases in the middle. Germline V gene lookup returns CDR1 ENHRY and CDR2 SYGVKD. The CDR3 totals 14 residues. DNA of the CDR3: TGTGCCATCAGTGAGTCTGAAAGCAACACTGAAGCTTTCTTT. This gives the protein CAISESESNTEAFF.

CDR3 in DNA: TGCGCCAGCAGCTTGGTTGCTTCGTTCACCGGGGAGCTGTTTTTT. Protein: CASSLVASFTGELFF. The J gene is TRBJ2-2, the V gene TRBV5-1; D not certain. Germline V CDR1 and CDR2: SGHRS, YFSETQ. This CDR3 is built from 15 residues. Trimming left V 0 bases short and J 4 bases short, with 10 bases between.

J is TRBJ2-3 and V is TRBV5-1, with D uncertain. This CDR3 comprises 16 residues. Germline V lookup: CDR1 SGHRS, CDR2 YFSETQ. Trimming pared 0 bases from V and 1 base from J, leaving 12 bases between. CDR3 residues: CASSLVGLEGTDTQYF. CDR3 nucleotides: TGCGCCAGCAGCTTGGTAGGGTTAGAGGGCACAGATACGCAGTATTTT.

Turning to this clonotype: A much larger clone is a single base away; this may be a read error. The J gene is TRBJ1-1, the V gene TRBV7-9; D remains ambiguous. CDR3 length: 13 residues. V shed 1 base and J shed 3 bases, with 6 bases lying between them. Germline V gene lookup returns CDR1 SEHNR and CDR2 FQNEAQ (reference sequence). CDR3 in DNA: TGTGCCAGCAGCTTAGGGGAGTACACTGAAGCTTTCTTT. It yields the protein CASSLGEYTEAFF.

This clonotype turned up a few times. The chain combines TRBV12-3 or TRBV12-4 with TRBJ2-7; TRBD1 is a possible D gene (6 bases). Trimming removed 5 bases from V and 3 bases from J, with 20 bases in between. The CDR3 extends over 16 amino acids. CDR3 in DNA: TGTGCCAGCAGTCCCAAGGGGGACGTCCGGGGCTACGAGCAGTACTTC. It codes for CASSPKGDVRGYEQYF.

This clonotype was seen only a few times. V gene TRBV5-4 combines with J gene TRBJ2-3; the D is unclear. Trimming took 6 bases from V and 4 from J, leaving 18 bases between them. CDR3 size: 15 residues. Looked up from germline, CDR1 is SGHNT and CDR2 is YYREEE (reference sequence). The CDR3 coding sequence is TGTGCCAGCACCCGGGCCTCCTCAGCCGCAGATACGCAGTATTTT. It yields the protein CASTRASSAADTQYF.

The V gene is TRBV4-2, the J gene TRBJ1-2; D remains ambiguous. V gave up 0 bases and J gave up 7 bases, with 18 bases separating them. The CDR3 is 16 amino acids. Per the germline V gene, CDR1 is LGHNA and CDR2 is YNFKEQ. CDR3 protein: CASSQDISTGRGGYTF. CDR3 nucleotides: TGTGCCAGCAGCCAAGATATTTCGACGGGCCGCGGTGGCTACACCTTC.

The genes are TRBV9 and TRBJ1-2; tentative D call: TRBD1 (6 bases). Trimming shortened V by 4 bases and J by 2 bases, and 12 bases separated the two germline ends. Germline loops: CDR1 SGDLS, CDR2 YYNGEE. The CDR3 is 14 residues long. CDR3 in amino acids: CASSPSTGNYGYTF. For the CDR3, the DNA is TGTGCCAGCAGCCCTTCAACAGGGAACTATGGCTACACCTTC.

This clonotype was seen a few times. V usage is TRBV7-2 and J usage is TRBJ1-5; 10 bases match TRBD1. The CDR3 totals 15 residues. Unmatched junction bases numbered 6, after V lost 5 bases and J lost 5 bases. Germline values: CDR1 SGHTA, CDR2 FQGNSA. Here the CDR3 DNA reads TGTGCCAGCAGCGTAGGACAGGGGGGATATCAGCCCCAGCATTTT. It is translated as CASSVGQGGYQPQHF. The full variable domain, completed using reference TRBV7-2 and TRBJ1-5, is GAGVSQSPSNKVTEKGKDVELRCDPISGHTALYWYRQSLGQGLEFLIYFQGNSAPDKSGLPSDRFSAERTGGSVSTLTIQRTQQEDSAVYLCASSVGQGGYQPQHFGDGTRLSIL.

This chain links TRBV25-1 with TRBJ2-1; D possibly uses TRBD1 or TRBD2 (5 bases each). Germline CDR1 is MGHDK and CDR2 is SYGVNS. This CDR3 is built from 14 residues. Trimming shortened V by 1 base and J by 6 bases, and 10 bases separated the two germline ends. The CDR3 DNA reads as TGTGCCAGCAGTGAATCGGGGACCACCAATGAGCAGTTCTTC. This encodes CASSESGTTNEQFF.

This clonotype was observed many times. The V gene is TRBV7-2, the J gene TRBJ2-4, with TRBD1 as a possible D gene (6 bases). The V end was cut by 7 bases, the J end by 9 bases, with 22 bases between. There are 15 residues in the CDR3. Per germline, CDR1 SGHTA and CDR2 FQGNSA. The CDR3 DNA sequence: TGTGCCAGCACCGTTAGTCTAGGGGGTGGCGGCATTCAGTACTTC. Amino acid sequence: CASTVSLGGGGIQYF.

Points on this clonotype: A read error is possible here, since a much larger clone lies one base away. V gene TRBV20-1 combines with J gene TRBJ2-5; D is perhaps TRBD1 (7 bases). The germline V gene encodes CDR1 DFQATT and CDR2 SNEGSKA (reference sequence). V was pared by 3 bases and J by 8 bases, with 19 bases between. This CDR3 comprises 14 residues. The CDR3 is CSARSGGGWDTQYF. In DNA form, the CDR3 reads TGCAGTGCTAGGTCAGGAGGGGGCTGGGACACCCAGTACTTC.

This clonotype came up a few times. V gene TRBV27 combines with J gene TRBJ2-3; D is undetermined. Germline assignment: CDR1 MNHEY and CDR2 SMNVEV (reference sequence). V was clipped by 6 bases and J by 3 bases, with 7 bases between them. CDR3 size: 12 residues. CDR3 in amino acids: CASSHGTDTQYF. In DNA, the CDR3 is TGTGCCAGCAGCCATGGGACAGATACGCAGTATTTT.

CDR3 protein: CASITGTRIGELFF. CDR3 bases: TGTGCCAGCATAACCGGGACCCGGATCGGGGAGCTGTTTTTT. The V call is TRBV6-2 or TRBV6-3, the J call TRBJ2-2, with D perhaps given as TRBD1 or TRBD2 (5 bases each). The CDR3 totals 14 residues. Germline V gene data show CDR1 as MNHEY and CDR2 as SVGEGT. V shed 7 bases and J shed 7 bases, with 16 bases lying between them.

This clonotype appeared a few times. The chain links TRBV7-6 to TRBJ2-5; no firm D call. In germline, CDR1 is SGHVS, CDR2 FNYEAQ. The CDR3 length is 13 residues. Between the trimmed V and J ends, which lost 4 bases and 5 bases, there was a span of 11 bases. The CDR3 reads CASSSARVETQYF. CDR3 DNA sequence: TGTGCCAGCAGCTCCGCCCGGGTGGAGACCCAGTACTTC. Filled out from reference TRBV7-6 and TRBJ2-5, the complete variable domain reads GAGVSQSPRYKVTKRGQDVALRCDPISGHVSLYWYRQALGQGPEFLTYFNYEAQQDKSGLPNDRFSAERPEGSISTLTIQRTEQRDSAMYRCASSSARVETQYFGPGTRLLVL.

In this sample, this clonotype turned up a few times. CDR3 bases: TGTGCCAGCAGCCTTCCGAGAGGGGCCCAGCATTTT. Amino acid sequence: CASSLPRGAQHF. This chain links TRBV7-2 with TRBJ1-5; possible D gene TRBD1, 5 bases. The germline gives CDR1 SGHTA, CDR2 FQGNSA. V lost 5 bases and J lost 11, with 13 bases in between. The CDR3 has 12 residues.

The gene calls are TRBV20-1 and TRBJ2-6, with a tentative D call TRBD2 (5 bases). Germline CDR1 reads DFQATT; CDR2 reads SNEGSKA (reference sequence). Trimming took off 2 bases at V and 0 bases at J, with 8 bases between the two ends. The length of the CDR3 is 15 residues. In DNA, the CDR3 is TGCAGTGCTAGACAGGACTTCTCTGGGGCCAACGTCCTGACTTTC. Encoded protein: CSARQDFSGANVLTF.

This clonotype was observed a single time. The CDR3 coding sequence is TGCGCCAGCAGCCGGTCGGGATCGGGCTCTGGAAACACCATATATTTT. The encoded protein is CASSRSGSGSGNTIYF. V is TRBV4-3 and J is TRBJ1-3; D remains unclear. Germline V gene lookup returns CDR1 LGHNA and CDR2 YSLEER. Trimming cost V 4 bases and J 0 bases, with 13 bases left between them. The CDR3 sequence is 16 residues long.

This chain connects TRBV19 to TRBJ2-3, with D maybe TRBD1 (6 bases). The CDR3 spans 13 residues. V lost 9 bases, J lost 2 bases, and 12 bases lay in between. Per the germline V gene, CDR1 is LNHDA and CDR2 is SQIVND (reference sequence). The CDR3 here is CASRQEHTDTQYF. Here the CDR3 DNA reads TGTGCCAGCCGACAGGAGCACACAGATACGCAGTATTTT.